The 16 T cell receptor beta chains below all came from one sample that was sequenced in a study of blood T cells in healthy people across ages. The use of a sample-barcoded 5' primer and a J-beta primer mix characterized a second PCR of roughly 6 to 11 cycles. Each CDR3 protein gets one entry after TCRdb re-called the 5' RACE reads with MiXCR. This sample has around 1,900,000 distinct CDR3 sequences, with about two fifths found just once. The sequencing sample was made of blood. These receptor sequences come from a human donor in good health.

The chain joins TRBV7-3 to TRBJ2-1, with D perhaps TRBD2 (7 bases). V was clipped by 3 bases and J by 4 bases, with 16 bases between them. CDR3 length: 16 amino acids. Looked up from germline, CDR1 is SGHTA and CDR2 is FQGTGA. CDR3 in DNA: TGTGCCAGCAGCTTTTCGGGGGGCGGGGGTTACAATGAGCAGTTCTTC. This gives the protein CASSFSGGGGYNEQFF. The variable domain in full, with the rest retrieved from reference TRBV7-3 and TRBJ2-1, is GAGVSQTPSNKVTEKGKYVELRCDPISGHTALYWYRQSLGQGPEFLIYFQGTGAADDSGLPNDRFFAVRPEGSVSTLKIQRTERGDSAVYLCASSFSGGGGYNEQFFGPGTRLTVL.

The V call is TRBV5-1, the J call TRBJ2-7; D tentatively fits TRBD1 or TRBD2 (6 bases each). Germline V CDR1 and CDR2: SGHRS, YFSETQ. V dropped 0 bases and J dropped 1 base, with 14 bases sitting between them. This CDR3 has 16 residues. The CDR3 DNA reads TGCGCCAGCAGCTTGGAAGGGGGGAGTGGTTCCTACGAGCAGTACTTC. As protein: CASSLEGGSGSYEQYF. The full variable domain, rest sourced from reference TRBV5-1 and TRBJ2-7, is KAGVTQTPRYLIKTRGQQVTLSCSPISGHRSVSWYQQTPGQGLQFLFEYFSETQRNKGNFPGRFSGRQFSNSRSEMNVSTLELGDSALYLCASSLEGGSGSYEQYFGPGTRLTVT.

Only a few counts were recorded for this clonotype. The V call is TRBV7-8, the J call TRBJ1-1, with 7 nucleotides matching TRBD1. This CDR3 region has 13 residues. V shed 5 bases, J shed 5 bases, and the junction held 5 bases outside the gene matches. Germline loops: CDR1 SGHVS, CDR2 FQNEAQ. CDR3 loop: CASSDRARTEAFF. The CDR3 DNA reads TGTGCCAGCAGCGACAGGGCCAGGACTGAAGCTTTCTTT.

This clonotype showed up many times. The gene calls are TRBV12-3 or TRBV12-4 and TRBJ2-2; the D gene is possibly TRBD2 (6 bases). The CDR3 runs 13 residues. Trimming took off 3 bases at V and 4 bases at J, with 6 bases between the two ends. The CDR3 DNA sequence: TGTGCCAGCAGTTTCGGGGGCACCGGGGAGCTGTTTTTT. It translates to CASSFGGTGELFF.

V gene TRBV29-1 combines with J gene TRBJ2-5; a weak D match, TRBD2 (6 bases). Per the germline V gene, CDR1 is SQVTM and CDR2 is ANQGSEA. The CDR3 is 16 residues long. V shed 1 base and J shed 5 bases, with 20 bases lying between them. The CDR3, as DNA: TGCAGCGTTGAAGGGGGAGGCCTTCCTTCTTGGGAGACCCAGTACTTC. Translated: CSVEGGGLPSWETQYF.

This clonotype has only a few counts. The genes are TRBV28 and TRBJ2-1; tentatively, D is TRBD2 (6 bases). Trimming took off 3 bases at V and 3 bases at J, with 12 bases between the two ends. The CDR3 is made up of 15 amino acids. Per the germline V gene, CDR1 is MDHEN and CDR2 is SYDVKM. The CDR3 DNA follows: TGTGCCAGCAGTTTGATAGCGGCTATCTACAATGAGCAGTTCTTC. Translating gives CASSLIAAIYNEQFF.

This clonotype showed up just a few times. This chain joins TRBV2 and TRBJ2-5; D may be TRBD1 or TRBD2 (5 bases each). This CDR3 region has 12 residues. CDR1 and CDR2 from the germline V gene are SNHLY and FYNNEI. Between the trimmed V and J ends, which lost 10 bases and 5 bases, there was a span of 14 bases. CDR3 in amino acids: CANTPWGETQYF. DNA of the CDR3: TGTGCCAATACACCCTGGGGGGAGACCCAGTACTTC.

V is TRBV7-9 and J is TRBJ1-2; tentatively, D is TRBD1 (5 bases). This CDR3 spans 14 amino acids. CDR1 and CDR2 (germline): SEHNR, FQNEAQ (reference sequence). Trimming left V 1 base short and J 8 bases short, with 14 bases between. CDR3 amino acids: CASSLGLDKAGYTF. Written as DNA, the CDR3 is TGTGCCAGCAGCTTAGGGCTGGACAAGGCAGGCTACACCTTC. Full variable domain (missing parts from reference TRBV7-9 and TRBJ1-2): DTGVSQNPRHKITKRGQNVTFRCDPISEHNRLYWYRQTLGQGPEFLTYFQNEAQLEKSRLLSDRFSAERPKGSFSTLEIQRTEQGDSAMYLCASSLGLDKAGYTFGSGTRLTVV.

Only a few counts were recorded for this clonotype. V usage is TRBV7-2 and J usage is TRBJ1-1, with 7 positions matching TRBD1. Germline-derived CDR1 and CDR2 are SGHTA and FQGNSA. With V trimmed by 8 bases and J by 1 base, 4 bases remained unmatched. The CDR3 length is 13 residues. CDR3 DNA: TGTGCCAGCCAAAGACAGGGGAACACTGAAGCTTTCTTT. Translated: CASQRQGNTEAFF.

The chain carries TRBV4-3 and TRBJ1-1; the match to TRBD1 covers 8 bases. Germline loops: CDR1 LGHNA, CDR2 YSLEER. The V and J ends lost 3 bases and 0 bases, in that order; junction bases with no gene match: 12. The CDR3 contains 18 residues. The CDR3 loop reads CASSHGAGGHKLNTEAFF. DNA for the CDR3: TGCGCCAGCAGCCATGGGGCAGGGGGCCATAAATTGAACACTGAAGCTTTCTTT.

Turning to this clonotype: A much more abundant neighbour one base away suggests this may be a read error. V usage is TRBV12-3 or TRBV12-4 and J usage is TRBJ1-2; D perhaps matches TRBD1 (5 bases). CDR3 length: 13 residues. V was trimmed by 8 bases and J by 8 bases, leaving 18 bases between them. The chain's CDR3 is CASPSIGVRGYTF. CDR3 nucleotide sequence: TGTGCCAGCCCCTCCATAGGGGTGAGGGGCTACACCTTC.

The chain recombines TRBV7-2 with TRBJ1-6; TRBD1 might be the D (5 bases). The CDR3 contains 14 residues. Germline V gene sequence: CDR1 SGHTA, CDR2 FQGNSA. V gave up 1 base and J gave up 9 bases, with 10 bases separating them. CDR3 in amino acids: CASSLEGGGSPLHF. CDR3 in DNA: TGTGCCAGCAGCTTAGAGGGTGGGGGTTCACCCCTCCACTTT.

This clonotype was counted only a few times. The V gene is TRBV7-9, the J gene TRBJ2-7; 7 bases agree with TRBD1. There are 14 residues in the CDR3. J lost 3 bases, V lost 2 bases, and 4 bases had no gene match. The germline gives CDR1 SEHNR, CDR2 FQNEAQ (reference sequence). The chain's CDR3 is CASSLPGQNYEQYF. The DNA of the CDR3 is TGTGCCAGCAGCTTACCGGGACAGAACTACGAGCAGTACTTC.

The chain uses TRBV16 and TRBJ2-7; D may be TRBD1 (5 bases). The germline V gene encodes CDR1 KGHSY and CDR2 FQNENV. Trimming pared 6 bases from V and 3 bases from J, leaving 15 bases between. The CDR3 has 14 amino acids. CDR3 in amino acids: CASSLGHIHYEQYF. The CDR3 DNA reads TGTGCCAGCAGTCTAGGACATATCCACTACGAGCAGTACTTC. Supplemented by reference TRBV16 and TRBJ2-7, the full variable domain reads GEEVAQTPKHLVRGEGQKAKLYCAPIKGHSYVFWYQQVLKNEFKFLISFQNENVFDETGMPKERFSAKCLPNSPCSLEIQATKLEDSAVYFCASSLGHIHYEQYFGPGTRLTVT.

This clonotype has more than one count but fewer than ten. The V gene is TRBV6-2 or TRBV6-3, the J gene TRBJ1-1, with D unclear. Germline V gene data show CDR1 as MNHEY and CDR2 as SVGEGT. V lost 0 bases and J 2 bases, leaving 7 bases between the germline ends. This CDR3 is built from 14 residues. CDR3 region: CASSYSIANTEAFF. The CDR3 DNA reads as TGTGCCAGCAGTTACTCGATTGCAAACACTGAAGCTTTCTTT.

The V gene is TRBV20-1, the J gene TRBJ2-5; TRBD1 matches at 7 bases. The J call may be wrong; the DNA end is better matched by TRBJ2-7. The CDR3 covers 14 residues. From germline, CDR1 is DFQATT and CDR2 SNEGSKA (reference sequence). The CDR3 sequence is CSARDSRGRCEQYF. CDR3 coding DNA: TGCAGTGCTAGAGACAGCAGGGGGAGATGCGAGCAGTACTTC.